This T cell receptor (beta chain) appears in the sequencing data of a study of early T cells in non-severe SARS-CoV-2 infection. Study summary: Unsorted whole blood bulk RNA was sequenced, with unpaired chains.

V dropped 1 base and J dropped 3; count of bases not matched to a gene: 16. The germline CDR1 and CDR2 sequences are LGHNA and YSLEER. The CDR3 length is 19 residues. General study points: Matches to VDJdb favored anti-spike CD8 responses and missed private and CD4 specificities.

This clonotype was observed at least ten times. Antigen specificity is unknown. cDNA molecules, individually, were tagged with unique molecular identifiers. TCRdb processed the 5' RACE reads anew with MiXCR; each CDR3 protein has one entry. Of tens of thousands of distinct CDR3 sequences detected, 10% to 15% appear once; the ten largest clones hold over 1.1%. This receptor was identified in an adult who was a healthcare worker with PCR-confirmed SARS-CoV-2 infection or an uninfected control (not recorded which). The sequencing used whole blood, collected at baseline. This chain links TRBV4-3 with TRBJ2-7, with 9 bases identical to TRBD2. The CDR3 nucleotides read TGCGCCAGCAGCCAAGGGCATTCCCCTAGCGGGACCCGTGTCTACGAGCAGTACTTC. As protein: CASSQGHSPSGTRVYEQYF.